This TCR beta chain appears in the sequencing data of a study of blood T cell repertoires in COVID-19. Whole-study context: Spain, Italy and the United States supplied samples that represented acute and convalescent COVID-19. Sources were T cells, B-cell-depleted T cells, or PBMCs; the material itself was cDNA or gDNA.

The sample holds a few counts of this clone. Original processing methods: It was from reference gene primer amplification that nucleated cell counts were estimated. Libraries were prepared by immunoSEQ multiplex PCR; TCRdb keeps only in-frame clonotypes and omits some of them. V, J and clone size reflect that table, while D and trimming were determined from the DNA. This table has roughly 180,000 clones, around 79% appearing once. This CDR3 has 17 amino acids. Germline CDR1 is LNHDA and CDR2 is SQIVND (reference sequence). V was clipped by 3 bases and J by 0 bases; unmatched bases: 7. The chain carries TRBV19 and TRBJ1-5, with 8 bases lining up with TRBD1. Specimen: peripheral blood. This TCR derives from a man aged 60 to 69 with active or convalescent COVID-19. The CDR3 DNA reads TGTGCCAGTAGTATTCCCCCTGACAGGGGTAGCAATCAGCCCCAGCATTTT. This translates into CASSIPPDRGSNQPQHF.